The T cell receptor (beta chain) under discussion was sequenced for a study of vaccination effects on CD4 cells after COVID-19. In the study overall: Either the mRNA-1273 or the BNT162b2 vaccine was given to participants as two doses.

To note about this clone: Its antigen is unidentified.

Before sequencing, viral peptide pools were used by the ViraFEST assay to expand antigen-specific CD4+ T cells. Cultured cells yielded isolated CD4+ T cells after more than nine days. Vaccinees lacked prior SARS-CoV-2 infection and tested negative for nucleocapsid antibodies. Wells of a few million PBMC each were grown with approximately 10 IU/ml IL-2 and 9.5 to 10 ug/ml peptides. Cultures had half their medium replaced with IL-2 medium on days 3 and 7. Study-wide points: Clones from infection and from vaccination both contracted markedly late after vaccination.

Measured with immunoSEQ multiplex PCR; TCRdb has only the in-frame clones, and not every one. This sample yields 30,000 to 35,000 clones, of which 55% to 85% are seen a single time; approximately 30% belongs to the top ten. This specimen consisted of CD4+ T cells from PBMCs cultured with HCoV-OC43 spike peptides, obtained before COVID-19 vaccination. Indicated subset: HCoV-OC43 spike overlapping peptide pool stimulation. The receptor's source is a human donor who received a COVID-19 vaccine.

CDR3 loop: CASSLATGVLANEKLFF. The CDR3 DNA reads as TGTGCCAGCAGCTTAGCGACAGGGGTGCTGGCTAATGAAAAACTGTTTTTT. The chain carries TRBV7-8 and TRBJ1-4, with 8 bases lining up with TRBD1. The trim removed 0 bases at V and 3 bases at J, leaving 6 bases unmatched. Germline lookup yields CDR1 SGHVS and CDR2 FQNEAQ. There are 17 residues in the CDR3.